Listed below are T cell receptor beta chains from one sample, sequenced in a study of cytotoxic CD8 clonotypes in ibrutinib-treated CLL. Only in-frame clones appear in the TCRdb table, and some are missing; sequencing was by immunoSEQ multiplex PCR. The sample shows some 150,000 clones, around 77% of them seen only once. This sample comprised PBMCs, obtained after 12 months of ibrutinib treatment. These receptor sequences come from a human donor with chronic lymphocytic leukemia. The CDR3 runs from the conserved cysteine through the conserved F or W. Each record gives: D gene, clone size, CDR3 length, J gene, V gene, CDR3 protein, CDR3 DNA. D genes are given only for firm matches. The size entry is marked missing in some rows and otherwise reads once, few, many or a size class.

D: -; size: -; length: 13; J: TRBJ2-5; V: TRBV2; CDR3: CASERVGGWSQYF; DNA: TGTGCCAGCGAAAGGGTAGGGGGGTGGTCCCAGTACTTC
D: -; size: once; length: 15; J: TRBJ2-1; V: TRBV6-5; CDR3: CASSLRQGQYNEQFF; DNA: TGTGCCAGCAGTTTACGGCAGGGTCAATACAATGAGCAGTTCTTC
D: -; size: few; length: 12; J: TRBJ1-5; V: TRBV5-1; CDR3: CASSLDFQPQHF; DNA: TGCGCCAGCAGCTTGGATTTTCAGCCCCAGCATTTT
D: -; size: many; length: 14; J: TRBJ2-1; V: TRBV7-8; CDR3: CASSSGHGSDEQFF; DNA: TGTGCCAGCAGCTCTGGACATGGGTCCGATGAGCAGTTCTTC
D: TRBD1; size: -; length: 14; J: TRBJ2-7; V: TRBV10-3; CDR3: CAISQTGATYEQYF; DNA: TGTGCCATCAGCCAGACAGGGGCCACCTACGAGCAGTACTTC
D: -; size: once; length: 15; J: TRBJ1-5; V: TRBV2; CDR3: CASNHRGGGNQPQHF; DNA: TGTGCCAGCAACCACCGTGGGGGCGGCAATCAGCCCCAGCATTTT
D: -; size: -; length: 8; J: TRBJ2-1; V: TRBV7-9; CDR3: CASSTPVF; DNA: TGTGCCAGCAGCACACCGGTCTTC
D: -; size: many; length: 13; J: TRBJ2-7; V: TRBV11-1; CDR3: CASRAPGSYEQYF; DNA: TGTGCCAGCAGAGCTCCAGGCTCCTACGAGCAGTACTTC
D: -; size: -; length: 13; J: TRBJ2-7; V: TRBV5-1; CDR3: CASSLTSSHEQYF; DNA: TGCGCCAGCAGCTTGACTAGCTCCCACGAGCAGTACTTC
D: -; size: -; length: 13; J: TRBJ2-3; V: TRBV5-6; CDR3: CASSAGWTDTQYF; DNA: TGTGCCAGCAGCGCCGGTTGGACAGATACGCAGTATTTT
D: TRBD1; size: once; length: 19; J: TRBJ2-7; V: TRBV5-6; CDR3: CASSQSSGTGGTPAYEQYF; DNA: TGTGCCAGCAGCCAGAGTTCCGGGACAGGGGGAACTCCGGCCTACGAGCAGTACTTC
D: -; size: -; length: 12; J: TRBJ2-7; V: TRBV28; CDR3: CASSDDHYEQYF; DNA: TGTGCCAGCAGTGATGATCACTACGAGCAGTACTTC
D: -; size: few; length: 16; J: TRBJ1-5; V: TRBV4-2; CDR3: CASSQDWTREDQPQHF; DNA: TGTGCCAGCAGCCAAGATTGGACCAGGGAGGATCAGCCCCAGCATTTT
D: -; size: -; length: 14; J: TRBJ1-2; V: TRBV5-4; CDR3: CASSLDALNYGYTF; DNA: TGTGCCAGCAGCTTGGACGCGCTAAACTATGGCTACACCTTC
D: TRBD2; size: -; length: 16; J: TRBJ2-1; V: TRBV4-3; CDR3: CASSQTAGLAGNEQFF; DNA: TGCGCCAGCAGCCAAACAGCGGGACTAGCGGGAAATGAGCAGTTCTTC
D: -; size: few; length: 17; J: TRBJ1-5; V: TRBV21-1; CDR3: CASSKEATDYSNQPQHF; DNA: TGTGCCAGCAGCAAAGAGGCTACGGATTATAGCAATCAGCCCCAGCATTTT
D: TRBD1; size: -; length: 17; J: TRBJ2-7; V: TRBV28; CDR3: CASSLILVRGMSYEQYF; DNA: TGTGCCAGCAGTTTAATTTTGGTCAGGGGGATGTCCTACGAGCAGTACTTC
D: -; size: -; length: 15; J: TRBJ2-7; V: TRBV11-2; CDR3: CASSLGGMGSYEQYF; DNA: TGTGCCAGCAGCTTAGGTGGGATGGGATCCTACGAGCAGTACTTC
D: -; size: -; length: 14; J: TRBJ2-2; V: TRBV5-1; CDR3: CASSFGSNTGELFF; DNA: TGCGCCAGCAGCTTCGGATCGAACACCGGGGAGCTGTTTTTT
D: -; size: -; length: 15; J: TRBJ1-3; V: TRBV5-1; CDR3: CASRQNEYFGNTIYF; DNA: TGCGCCAGCAGACAAAATGAGTATTTTGGAAACACCATATATTTT
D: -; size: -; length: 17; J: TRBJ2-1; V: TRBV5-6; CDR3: CASSFRSSSLGLDEQFF; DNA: TGTGCCAGCAGCTTCCGTTCGTCAAGTCTCGGCCTCGATGAGCAGTTCTTC
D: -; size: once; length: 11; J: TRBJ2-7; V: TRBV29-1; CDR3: CSVVQTYEQYF; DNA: TGCAGCGTTGTACAAACCTACGAGCAGTACTTC
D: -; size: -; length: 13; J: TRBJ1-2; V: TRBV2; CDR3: CASSPPGFYGYTF; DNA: TGTGCCAGCAGTCCACCGGGGTTCTATGGCTACACCTTC
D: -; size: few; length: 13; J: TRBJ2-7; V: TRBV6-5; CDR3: CASSYLLQGVEYF; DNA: TGTGCCAGCAGTTACTTATTACAGGGAGTCGAGTACTTC
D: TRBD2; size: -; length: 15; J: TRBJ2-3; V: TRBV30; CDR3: CAWSVSSGTTDTQYF; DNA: TGTGCCTGGAGTGTATCAAGCGGGACCACAGATACGCAGTATTTT
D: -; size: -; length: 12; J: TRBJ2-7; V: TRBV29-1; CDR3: CSVGQLFGEQYF; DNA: TGCAGCGTGGGGCAGCTATTTGGCGAGCAGTACTTC
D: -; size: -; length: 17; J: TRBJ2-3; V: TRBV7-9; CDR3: CASSLARSYRATDTQYF; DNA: TGTGCCAGCAGCTTAGCCAGGAGCTACAGGGCCACAGATACGCAGTATTTT
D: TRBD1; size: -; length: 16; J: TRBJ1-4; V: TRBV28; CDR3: CATSDRESVVNEKLFF; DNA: TGTGCCACCTCGGACAGGGAATCTGTAGTGAATGAAAAACTGTTTTTT
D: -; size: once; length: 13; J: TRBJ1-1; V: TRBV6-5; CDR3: CASSYSAGLGAFF; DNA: TGTGCCAGCAGTTACTCGGCTGGCCTAGGAGCTTTCTTT
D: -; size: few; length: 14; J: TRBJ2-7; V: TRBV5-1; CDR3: CASSPGQFSYEQYF; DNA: TGCGCCAGCAGCCCCGGACAGTTCTCCTACGAGCAGTACTTC
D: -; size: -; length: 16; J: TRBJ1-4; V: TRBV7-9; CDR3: CASSLGGAATNEKLFF; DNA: TGTGCCAGCAGCTTGGGAGGCGCTGCAACTAATGAAAAACTGTTTTTT
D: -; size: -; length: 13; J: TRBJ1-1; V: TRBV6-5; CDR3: CASRWGLNTEAFF; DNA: TGTGCCAGCAGGTGGGGATTGAACACTGAAGCTTTCTTT
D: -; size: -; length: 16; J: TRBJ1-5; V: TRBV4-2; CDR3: CASSQDIGRTNQPQHF; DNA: TGTGCCAGCAGCCAAGATATAGGACGGACCAATCAGCCCCAGCATTTT
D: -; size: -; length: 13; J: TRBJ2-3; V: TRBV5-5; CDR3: CASGFRATDTQYF; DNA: TGTGCCAGCGGCTTCCGGGCCACAGATACGCAGTATTTT
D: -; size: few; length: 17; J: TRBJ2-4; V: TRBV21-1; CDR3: CASSRRTGIRAKNIQYF; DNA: TGTGCCAGCAGCAGGAGGACAGGGATTAGGGCCAAAAACATTCAGTACTTC
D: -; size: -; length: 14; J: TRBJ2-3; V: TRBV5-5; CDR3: CASSRGTLGDTQYF; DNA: TGTGCCAGCAGCCGCGGGACCCTTGGGGATACGCAGTATTTT